The sequence of this T cell receptor beta chain was determined in a study of CXCR3 chemokines and chemotherapy response in bladder cancer. Using its own MiXCR run on the PCR reads, TCRdb lists one record per CDR3 protein. Found here are approximately 12,000 distinct CDR3 sequences, 9.5% to 15% of them singletons; the top ten hold approximately 26%. The V gene lost 8 bases and the J gene lost 6 bases, with 14 bases spanning the gap. The CDR3 has 12 residues. The sample here was taken from a patient whose treatment included neoadjuvant chemotherapy. The TCR comes from a human donor with bladder cancer that did not respond to neoadjuvant chemotherapy. The chain carries TRBV12-3 or TRBV12-4 and TRBJ2-7; weak D call: TRBD2 (5 bases). The DNA of the CDR3 is TGTGCCAGCGCCGGACTTGTCGGCGAGCAGTACTTC. Protein: CASAGLVGEQYF.